These 18 T cell receptor beta chains were sequenced from one sample in a study of T cells in Graves' hyperthyroidism and ophthalmopathy. Using RNA transcripts as the source, TCR beta CDR3 regions were amplified. TCR CDR3 underwent first-round RT-PCR with the HTBI primer set. A single record per CDR3 protein comes from TCRdb applying MiXCR to the multiplex PCR reads. The sample includes over 500,000 distinct CDR3 sequences, about 15% of them seen just once. The specimen sequenced was blood. These receptors were taken from a woman aged 18-29 years with Graves' ophthalmopathy.

This clonotype was detected only a few times. The gene calls are TRBV4-2 and TRBJ1-1; D unresolved. CDR1 is LGHNA and CDR2 is YNFKEQ in the germline V gene. V gave up 1 base and J gave up 5 bases, with 14 bases separating them. CDR3 length equals 15 residues. The CDR3 sequence is CASSQVALEGTEAFF. CDR3 coding DNA: TGTGCCAGCAGCCAAGTAGCGCTGGAGGGAACTGAAGCTTTCTTT.

The chain couples TRBV12-3 or TRBV12-4 to TRBJ2-7, with 16 bases aligning to TRBD2. The CDR3 covers 17 residues. Trimming at V came to 5 bases and at J to 5 bases, leaving 9 bases not matched to a gene. The CDR3 loop reads CASSGGTSGRAGHEQYF. The CDR3, as DNA: TGTGCCAGCAGTGGTGGGACTAGCGGGAGGGCCGGTCACGAGCAGTACTTC.

The chain uses TRBV7-9 and TRBJ2-7; D not certain. This CDR3 comprises 15 residues. Germline-derived CDR1 and CDR2 are SEHNR and FQNEAQ (reference sequence). The V end was cut by 4 bases, the J end by 0 bases, with 13 bases between. Here the CDR3 reads CASSWALGPSYEQYF. The CDR3 nucleotides read TGTGCCAGCAGCTGGGCCCTTGGACCCTCCTACGAGCAGTACTTC. The full variable domain, rest sourced from reference TRBV7-9 and TRBJ2-7, is DTGVSQNPRHKITKRGQNVTFRCDPISEHNRLYWYRQTLGQGPEFLTYFQNEAQLEKSRLLSDRFSAERPKGSFSTLEIQRTEQGDSAMYLCASSWALGPSYEQYFGPGTRLTVT.

This clonotype was seen repeatedly, ten times or more. The chain employs TRBV7-9 and TRBJ2-7; no firm D call. This CDR3 comprises 13 residues. Between the trimmed V and J ends, which lost 8 bases and 0 bases, there was a span of 11 bases. Germline V lookup: CDR1 SEHNR, CDR2 FQNEAQ (reference sequence). The CDR3 loop is CASGQDHSYEQYF. The CDR3, as DNA: TGTGCCAGCGGCCAGGACCACTCCTACGAGCAGTACTTC. Based on the CDR3 plus reference TRBV7-9 and TRBJ2-7, the full variable domain is DTGVSQNPRHKITKRGQNVTFRCDPISEHNRLYWYRQTLGQGPEFLTYFQNEAQLEKSRLLSDRFSAERPKGSFSTLEIQRTEQGDSAMYLCASGQDHSYEQYFGPGTRLTVT.

This clonotype appeared many times. The CDR3: CAWSVRQGSEQYF. For the CDR3, the DNA is TGTGCCTGGAGTGTCCGACAGGGTTCCGAGCAGTACTTC. V and J are TRBV30 and TRBJ2-7; 7 bases map to TRBD1. Germline values: CDR1 GTSNPN, CDR2 SVGIG (reference sequence). The CDR3 has 13 residues. V gave up 0 bases and J gave up 6 bases; unmatched junction bases: 5.

There are many counts of this clonotype. The gene calls are TRBV6-1 and TRBJ1-1; TRBD1 is a possible D gene (6 bases). Trimming pared 5 bases from V and 1 base from J, leaving 17 bases between. The CDR3 is 16 amino acids. The germline gives CDR1 MNHNS, CDR2 SASEGT. CDR3 DNA sequence: TGTGCCAGCAGTTACGGGCCCGACAGGCCGAACACTGAAGCTTTCTTT. It yields the protein CASSYGPDRPNTEAFF.

This clonotype occurred a few times. The chain is built from TRBV15 and TRBJ2-7; 10 bases align to TRBD2. CDR3 length equals 15 residues. V lost 6 bases and J lost 0; bases outside the gene matches: 5. CDR1 LNHNV and CDR2 YYDKDF come from the germline V gene (reference sequence). The CDR3 DNA is TGTGCCACCAGTCCGGGACTAGCGCCCTCCTACGAGCAGTACTTC. As protein: CATSPGLAPSYEQYF.

The genes are TRBV28 and TRBJ1-4, with D possibly matching TRBD1 (5 bases). This CDR3 is built from 15 residues. With 4 bases removed from V and 3 bases from J, the gap between germline ends came to 12 bases. Per germline, CDR1 MDHEN and CDR2 SYDVKM. This CDR3 reads CASSSQGFPNEKLFF. The DNA for the CDR3 is TGTGCCAGCAGTTCCCAGGGTTTTCCTAATGAAAAACTGTTTTTT. The complete variable domain, with remaining parts taken from reference TRBV28 and TRBJ1-4, reads DVKVTQSSRYLVKRTGEKVFLECVQDMDHENMFWYRQDPGLGLRLIYFSYDVKMKEKGDIPEGYSVSREKKERFSLILESASTNQTSMYLCASSSQGFPNEKLFFGSGTQLSVL.

In this sample, this clonotype turned up a few times. V usage is TRBV20-1 and J usage is TRBJ1-1; D is perhaps TRBD1 (5 bases). The CDR3 is 13 amino acids. V was cut by 5 bases and J by 0 bases, with 10 bases left in between. Germline V gives CDR1 DFQATT, CDR2 SNEGSKA (reference sequence). The CDR3 loop is CSAPGPVNTEAFF. CDR3 DNA sequence: TGCAGTGCTCCAGGGCCGGTGAACACTGAAGCTTTCTTT.

This clonotype was seen many times. This chain joins TRBV30 and TRBJ1-1; no clear D gene. Trimming stripped 0 bases from V and 0 bases from J, with 8 bases between. The length of the CDR3 is 14 residues. Germline V gives CDR1 GTSNPN, CDR2 SVGIG (reference sequence). The CDR3 DNA sequence: TGTGCCTGGAGTGTGGGTCAGATGAACACTGAAGCTTTCTTT. It specifies CAWSVGQMNTEAFF.

This clonotype was seen only a few times. The J gene is TRBJ2-7, the V gene TRBV7-2; D remains ambiguous. CDR1 SGHTA and CDR2 FQGNSA come from the germline V gene. V lost 2 bases to trimming and J lost 6 bases, with 8 bases between them. The CDR3 is made up of 12 amino acids. CDR3 in DNA: TGTGCCAGCAGCTTAAAAGTCTCCGAGCAGTACTTC. Residues: CASSLKVSEQYF.

This clonotype was counted only a few times. The V call is TRBV7-9, the J call TRBJ2-7, with 8 positions matching TRBD1. The CDR3 is 13 amino acids. Germline V gene data show CDR1 as SEHNR and CDR2 as FQNEAQ (reference sequence). Trimming cost V 6 bases and J 5 bases; bases outside gene matches: 6. The CDR3 loop is CASRRTGKNEQYF. For the CDR3, the DNA is TGTGCCAGCAGAAGGACAGGGAAGAACGAGCAGTACTTC.

There are many counts of this clonotype. This sequence joins TRBV30 and TRBJ1-3, with D unresolved. This CDR3 has 14 residues. CDR1 is GTSNPN, CDR2 SVGIG, per germline (reference sequence). The V end lost 0 bases, the J end lost 0 bases, and 6 bases lay between the germline ends. DNA for the CDR3: TGTGCCTGGAGTGTAAGGTTCTCTGGAAACACCATATATTTT. Translating gives CAWSVRFSGNTIYF.

This clonotype occurred many times. This rearrangement joins TRBV27 to TRBJ1-2; D is unresolved. Germline loops: CDR1 MNHEY, CDR2 SMNVEV (reference sequence). V was cut by 1 base and J by 4 bases, with 7 bases left in between. This CDR3 spans 13 amino acids. The CDR3 region has the DNA TGTGCCAGCAGTTTATATCAGAGCTATGGCTACACCTTC. This codes for CASSLYQSYGYTF.

This clonotype has a count of ten or more. The gene calls are TRBV28 and TRBJ2-3, with TRBD1 matching 9 bases. V shed 3 bases, J shed 0 bases, and the junction held 13 bases outside the gene matches. The CDR3 has 19 residues. CDR1 and CDR2 (germline): MDHEN, SYDVKM. CDR3 loop: CASSFYIGQGSTSTDTQYF. CDR3 nucleotides: TGTGCCAGCAGTTTCTATATTGGACAGGGGTCGACTAGCACAGATACGCAGTATTTT. Variable domain in full (rest from reference TRBV28 and TRBJ2-3): DVKVTQSSRYLVKRTGEKVFLECVQDMDHENMFWYRQDPGLGLRLIYFSYDVKMKEKGDIPEGYSVSREKKERFSLILESASTNQTSMYLCASSFYIGQGSTSTDTQYFGPGTRLTVL.

This clonotype was found many times. This chain joins TRBV30 and TRBJ1-2; D ambiguous. CDR1 and CDR2 (germline): GTSNPN, SVGIG (reference sequence). Trimming removed 2 bases from V and 4 bases from J, with 5 bases in between. The CDR3 is 11 amino acids. Here the CDR3 DNA reads TGTGCCTGGAGTAAAACCTATGGCTACACCTTC. Translation gives CAWSKTYGYTF.

This clonotype was counted many times. The chain's CDR3 is CASSYQVSSYNEQFF. In nucleotides, the CDR3 is TGTGCCAGCAGCTACCAGGTCTCCTCCTACAATGAGCAGTTCTTC. This chain links TRBV7-2 with TRBJ2-1; D not resolved. The V and J ends lost 4 bases and 0 bases respectively, with 10 bases between them. The CDR3 contains 15 residues. Per the germline V gene, CDR1 is SGHTA and CDR2 is FQGNSA.

This clonotype was counted only a few times. The chain uses TRBV7-9 and TRBJ2-7, with TRBD1 as a possible D gene (6 bases). The germline V and J ends were trimmed by 5 bases and 0 bases, with 17 bases remaining between them. CDR3 length: 16 amino acids. CDR1 is SEHNR, CDR2 FQNEAQ, per germline (reference sequence). As DNA, the CDR3 is TGTGCCAGCAGCCCACCACTCGGACAGAGCTCCTACGAGCAGTACTTC. Protein sequence: CASSPPLGQSSYEQYF.